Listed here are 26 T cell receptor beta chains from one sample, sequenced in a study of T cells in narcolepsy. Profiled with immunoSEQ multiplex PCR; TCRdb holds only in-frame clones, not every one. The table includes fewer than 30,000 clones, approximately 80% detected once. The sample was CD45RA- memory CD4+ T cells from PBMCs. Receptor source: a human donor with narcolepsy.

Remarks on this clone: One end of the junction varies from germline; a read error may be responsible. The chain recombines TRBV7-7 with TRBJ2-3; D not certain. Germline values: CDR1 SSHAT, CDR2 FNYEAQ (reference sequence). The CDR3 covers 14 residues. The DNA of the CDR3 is TGTGCTAGCAGCTTAGGCGCGAGCACAGATACGCAGTATTTT. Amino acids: CASSLGASTDTQYF.

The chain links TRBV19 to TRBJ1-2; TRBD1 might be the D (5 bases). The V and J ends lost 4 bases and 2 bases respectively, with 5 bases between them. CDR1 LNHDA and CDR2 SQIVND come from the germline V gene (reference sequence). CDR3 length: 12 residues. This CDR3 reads CASSRGNYGYTF. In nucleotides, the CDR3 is TGTGCCAGTAGTAGGGGGAACTATGGCTACACCTTC. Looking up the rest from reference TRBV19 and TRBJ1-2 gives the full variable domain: DGGITQSPKYLFRKEGQNVTLSCEQNLNHDAMYWYRQDPGQGLRLIYYSQIVNDFQKGDIAEGYSVSREKKESFPLTVTSAQKNPTAFYLCASSRGNYGYTFGSGTRLTVV.

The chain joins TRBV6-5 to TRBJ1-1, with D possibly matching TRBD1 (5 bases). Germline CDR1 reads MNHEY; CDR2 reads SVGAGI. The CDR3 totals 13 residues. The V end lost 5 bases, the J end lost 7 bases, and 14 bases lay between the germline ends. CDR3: CASSERLQGEAFF. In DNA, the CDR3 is TGTGCCAGCAGTGAAAGACTCCAGGGTGAAGCTTTCTTT.

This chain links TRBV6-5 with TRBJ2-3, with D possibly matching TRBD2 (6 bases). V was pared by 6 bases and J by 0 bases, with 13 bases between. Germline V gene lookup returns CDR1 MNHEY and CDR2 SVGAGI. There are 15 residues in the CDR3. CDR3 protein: CASRGTATSTDTQYF. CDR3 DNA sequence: TGTGCCAGCAGGGGGACTGCCACTAGCACAGATACGCAGTATTTT.

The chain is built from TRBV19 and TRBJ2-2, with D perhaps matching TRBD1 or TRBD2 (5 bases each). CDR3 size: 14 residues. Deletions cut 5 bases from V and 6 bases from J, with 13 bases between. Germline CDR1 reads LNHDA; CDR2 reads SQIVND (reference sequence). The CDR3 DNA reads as TGTGCCAGTAGTCCCGGGACCTGGCCCGGGGAGCTGTTTTTT. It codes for CASSPGTWPGELFF.

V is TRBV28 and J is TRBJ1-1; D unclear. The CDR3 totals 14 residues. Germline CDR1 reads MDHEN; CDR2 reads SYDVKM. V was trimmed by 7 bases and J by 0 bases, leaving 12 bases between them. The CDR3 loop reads CASIIGLMNTEAFF. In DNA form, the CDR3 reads TGTGCCAGCATTATCGGCCTCATGAACACTGAAGCTTTCTTT.

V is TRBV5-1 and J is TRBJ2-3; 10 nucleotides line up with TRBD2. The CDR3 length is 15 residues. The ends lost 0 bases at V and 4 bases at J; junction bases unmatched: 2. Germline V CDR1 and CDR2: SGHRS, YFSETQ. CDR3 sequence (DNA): TGCGCCAGCAGCTTGGGCACTAGCGGGGCAGATACGCAGTATTTT. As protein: CASSLGTSGADTQYF.

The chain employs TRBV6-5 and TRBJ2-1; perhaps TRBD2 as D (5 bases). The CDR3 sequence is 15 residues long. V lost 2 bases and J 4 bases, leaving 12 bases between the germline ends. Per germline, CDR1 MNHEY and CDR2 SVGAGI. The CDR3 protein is CASSYTRTGYNEQFF. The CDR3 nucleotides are TGTGCCAGCAGTTACACTCGGACGGGGTACAATGAGCAGTTCTTC.

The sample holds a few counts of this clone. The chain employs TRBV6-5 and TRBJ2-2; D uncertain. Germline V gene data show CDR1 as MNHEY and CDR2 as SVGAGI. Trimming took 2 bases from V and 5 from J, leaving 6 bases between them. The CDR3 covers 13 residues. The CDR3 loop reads CASSYGGTGELFF. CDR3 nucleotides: TGTGCCAGCAGTTACGGTGGAACCGGGGAGCTGTTTTTT.

The CDR3 DNA follows: TGTGCCAGTGGCCCCCTGGCGATGAGCTCCTACAATGAGCAGTTCTTC. It encodes CASGPLAMSSYNEQFF. This chain connects TRBV19 to TRBJ2-1; D gene unclear. Germline assignment: CDR1 LNHDA and CDR2 SQIVND (reference sequence). The CDR3 covers 16 residues. The V gene lost 8 bases and the J gene lost 0 bases, with 17 bases spanning the gap. Complete variable domain (other parts from reference TRBV19 and TRBJ2-1): DGGITQSPKYLFRKEGQNVTLSCEQNLNHDAMYWYRQDPGQGLRLIYYSQIVNDFQKGDIAEGYSVSREKKESFPLTVTSAQKNPTAFYLCASGPLAMSSYNEQFFGPGTRLTVL.

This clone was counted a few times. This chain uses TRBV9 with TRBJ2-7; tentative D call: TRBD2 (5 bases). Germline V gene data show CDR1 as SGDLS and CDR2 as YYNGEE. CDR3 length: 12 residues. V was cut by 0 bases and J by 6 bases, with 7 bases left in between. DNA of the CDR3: TGTGCCAGCAGCGTAGAACTAGGCGAGCAGTACTTC. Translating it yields CASSVELGEQYF. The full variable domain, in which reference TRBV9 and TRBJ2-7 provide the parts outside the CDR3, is DSGVTQTPKHLITATGQRVTLRCSPRSGDLSVYWYQQSLDQGLQFLIQYYNGEERAKGNILERFSAQQFPDLHSELNLSSLELGDSALYFCASSVELGEQYFGPGTRLTVT.

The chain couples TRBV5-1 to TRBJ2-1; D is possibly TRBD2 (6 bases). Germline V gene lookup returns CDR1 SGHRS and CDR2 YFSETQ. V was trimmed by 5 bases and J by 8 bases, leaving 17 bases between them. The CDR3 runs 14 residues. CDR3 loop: CASRSGREFHEQFF. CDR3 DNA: TGCGCCAGCAGATCGGGACGGGAGTTCCATGAGCAGTTCTTC.

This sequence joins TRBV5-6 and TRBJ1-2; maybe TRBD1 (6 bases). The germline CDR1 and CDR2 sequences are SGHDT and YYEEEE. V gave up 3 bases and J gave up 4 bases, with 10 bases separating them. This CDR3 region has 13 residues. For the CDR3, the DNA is TGTGCCAGCAGCTCCACAGGGCTCTATGGCTACACCTTC. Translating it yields CASSSTGLYGYTF.

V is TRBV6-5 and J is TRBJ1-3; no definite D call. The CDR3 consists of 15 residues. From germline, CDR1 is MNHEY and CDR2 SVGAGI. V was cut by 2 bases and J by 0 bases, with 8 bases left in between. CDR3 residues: CASSYDGVSGNTIYF. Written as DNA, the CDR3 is TGTGCCAGCAGTTACGATGGGGTCTCTGGAAACACCATATATTTT.

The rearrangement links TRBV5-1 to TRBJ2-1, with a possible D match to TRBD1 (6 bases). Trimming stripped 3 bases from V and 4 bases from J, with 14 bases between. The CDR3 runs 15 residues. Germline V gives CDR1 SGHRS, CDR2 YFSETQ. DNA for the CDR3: TGCGCCAGCAGCTCTCAGGGGTTGGGGTACAATGAGCAGTTCTTC. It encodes CASSSQGLGYNEQFF.

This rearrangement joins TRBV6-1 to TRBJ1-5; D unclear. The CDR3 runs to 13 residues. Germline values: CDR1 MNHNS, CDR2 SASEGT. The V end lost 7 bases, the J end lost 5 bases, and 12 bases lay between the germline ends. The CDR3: CASMRMSDQPQHF. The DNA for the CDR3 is TGTGCCAGCATGAGGATGTCGGATCAGCCCCAGCATTTT.

This CDR3 is CAIKGDFTGELFF. The DNA of the CDR3 is TGTGCCATCAAAGGAGACTTCACCGGGGAGCTGTTTTTT. This sequence joins TRBV10-3 and TRBJ2-2; D is uncertain. Trimming pared 7 bases from V and 4 bases from J, leaving 10 bases between. The length of the CDR3 is 13 residues. CDR1 is ENHRY, CDR2 SYGVKD, per germline.

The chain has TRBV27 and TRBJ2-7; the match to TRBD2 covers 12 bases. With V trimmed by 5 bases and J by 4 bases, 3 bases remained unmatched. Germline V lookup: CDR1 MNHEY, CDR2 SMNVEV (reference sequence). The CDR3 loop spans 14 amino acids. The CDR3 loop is CASSRTSGVYEQYF. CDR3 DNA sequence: TGTGCCAGCAGTAGGACTAGCGGGGTTTACGAGCAGTACTTC.

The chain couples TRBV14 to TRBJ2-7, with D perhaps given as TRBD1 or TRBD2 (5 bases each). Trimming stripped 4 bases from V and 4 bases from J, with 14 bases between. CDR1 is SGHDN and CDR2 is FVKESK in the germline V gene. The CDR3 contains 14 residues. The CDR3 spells CASSRSGPRYEQYF. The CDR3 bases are TGTGCCAGCAGCCGATCGGGACCGAGATACGAGCAGTACTTC.

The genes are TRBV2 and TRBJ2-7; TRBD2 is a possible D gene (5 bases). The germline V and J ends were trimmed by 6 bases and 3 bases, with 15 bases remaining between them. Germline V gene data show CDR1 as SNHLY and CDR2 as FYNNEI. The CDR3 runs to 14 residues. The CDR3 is CASRTVAPGYEQYF. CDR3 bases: TGTGCCAGCAGGACGGTAGCGCCGGGCTACGAGCAGTACTTC.

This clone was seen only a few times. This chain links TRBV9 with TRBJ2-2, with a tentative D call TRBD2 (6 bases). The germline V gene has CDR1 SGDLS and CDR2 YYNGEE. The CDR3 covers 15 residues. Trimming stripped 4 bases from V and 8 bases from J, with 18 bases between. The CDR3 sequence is CASSRYGGSIGELFF. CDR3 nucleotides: TGTGCCAGCAGCCGATACGGGGGATCGATTGGGGAGCTGTTTTTT.

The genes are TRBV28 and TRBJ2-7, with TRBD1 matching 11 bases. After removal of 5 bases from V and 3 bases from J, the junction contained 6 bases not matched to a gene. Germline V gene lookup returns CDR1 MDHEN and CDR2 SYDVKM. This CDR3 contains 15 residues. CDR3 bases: TGTGCCAGCAGTCACGGGACAGGGGGAGTCTACGAGCAGTACTTC. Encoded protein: CASSHGTGGVYEQYF.

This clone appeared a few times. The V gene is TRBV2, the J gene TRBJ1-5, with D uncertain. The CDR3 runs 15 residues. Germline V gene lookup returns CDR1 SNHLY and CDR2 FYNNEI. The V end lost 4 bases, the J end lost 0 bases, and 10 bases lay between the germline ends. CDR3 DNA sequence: TGTGCCAGCAGTGTATGGGGATCTAGCAATCAGCCCCAGCATTTT. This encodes CASSVWGSSNQPQHF.

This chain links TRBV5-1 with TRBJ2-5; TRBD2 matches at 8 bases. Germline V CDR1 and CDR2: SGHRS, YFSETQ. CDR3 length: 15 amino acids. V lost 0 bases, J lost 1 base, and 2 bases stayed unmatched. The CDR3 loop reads CASSLDGRAQETQYF. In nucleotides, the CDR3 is TGCGCCAGCAGCTTGGACGGGAGGGCCCAAGAGACCCAGTACTTC.

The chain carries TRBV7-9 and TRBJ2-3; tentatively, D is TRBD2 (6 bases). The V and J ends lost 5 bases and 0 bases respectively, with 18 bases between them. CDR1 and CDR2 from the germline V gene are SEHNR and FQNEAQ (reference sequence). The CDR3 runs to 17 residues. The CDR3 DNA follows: TGTGCCAGCAGCGCTGGGGTGGGACTTGCTAGCACAGATACGCAGTATTTT. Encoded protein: CASSAGVGLASTDTQYF.

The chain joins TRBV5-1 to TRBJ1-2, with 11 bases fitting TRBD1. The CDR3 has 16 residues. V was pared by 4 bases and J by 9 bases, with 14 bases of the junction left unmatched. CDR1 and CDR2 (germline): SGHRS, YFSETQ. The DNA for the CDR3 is TGCGCCAGCAGCGAGCTTATCGGGACAGGGGGAGGTAGCTACACCTTC. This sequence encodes CASSELIGTGGGSYTF. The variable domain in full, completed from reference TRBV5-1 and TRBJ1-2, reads KAGVTQTPRYLIKTRGQQVTLSCSPISGHRSVSWYQQTPGQGLQFLFEYFSETQRNKGNFPGRFSGRQFSNSRSEMNVSTLELGDSALYLCASSELIGTGGGSYTFGSGTRLTVV.